The rows below give T cell receptor beta chains drawn from one sample of a study of blood T cell repertoires in COVID-19. Measured with immunoSEQ multiplex PCR; TCRdb has only the in-frame clones, and not every one. The sample shows approximately 170,000 clones, about 88% of them seen only once. Sequencing was performed on peripheral blood. The source is a man between 60 and 75 years old with active or convalescent COVID-19. CDR3s include the opening cysteine and the closing phenylalanine or tryptophan. Each record gives: V gene, clone size, D gene, J gene, CDR3 length, CDR3 protein, CDR3 DNA. A D gene is named only where the DNA matches it firmly. Size tells how often a clone was seen (once, few, many) or the class of an expanded clone, and some rows leave it out.

TRBV29-1	few	.	TRBJ1-2	12	CSVVDSNYGYTF	TGCAGCGTTGTAGACAGTAACTATGGCTACACCTTC
TRBV5-1	.	TRBD2	TRBJ2-1	14	CASSLRGGRNEQFF	TGCGCCAGCAGCTTACGGGGGGGCCGCAATGAGCAGTTCTTC
TRBV12-5	.	TRBD1	TRBJ1-1	15	CASGIPGQGNTEAFF	TGTGCTAGTGGTATCCCAGGACAGGGTAACACTGAAGCTTTCTTT
TRBV3-1/TRBV3-2	.	TRBD2	TRBJ2-1	18	CASSQDRGSGRSYNEQFF	TGTGCCAGCAGCCAAGATAGAGGTAGCGGGAGATCCTACAATGAGCAGTTCTTC
TRBV5-1	few	TRBD2	TRBJ2-1	16	CASSLGGGAERNEQFF	TGCGCCAGCAGCTTGGGCGGGGGGGCCGAGAGGAATGAGCAGTTCTTC
TRBV28	.	.	TRBJ2-5	12	CASTAGRETQYF	TGTGCCAGCACGGCGGGGAGGGAGACCCAGTACTTC
TRBV19	.	TRBD2	TRBJ2-5	15	CASRSTSGGTWTQYF	TGTGCCAGTAGATCGACTAGCGGGGGGACCTGGACCCAGTACTTC
TRBV19	.	TRBD1	TRBJ1-2	16	CASSTLTRQGAFGYTF	TGTGCCAGTAGTACATTGACTAGACAGGGGGCTTTTGGCTACACCTTC
TRBV11-2	.	TRBD1	TRBJ1-2	16	CASSLPGQTYYYGYTF	TGTGCCAGCAGCCTACCGGGACAGACCTATTACTATGGCTACACCTTC
TRBV28	.	.	TRBJ1-4	15	CASSSPGGSNEKLFF	TGTGCCAGCAGCTCACCCGGGGGGTCTAATGAAAAACTGTTTTTT
TRBV7-6	once	.	TRBJ2-2	15	CASSRSGEYTGELFF	TGTGCCAGCAGCCGTTCGGGGGAATACACCGGGGAGCTGTTTTTT
TRBV6-5	.	TRBD1	TRBJ2-7	13	CASRSTGAHEQYF	TGTGCCAGCCGATCAACAGGGGCCCACGAGCAGTACTTC
TRBV29-1	.	TRBD2	TRBJ2-3	13	CSVSGESTDTQYF	TGCAGCGTAAGCGGGGAAAGCACAGATACGCAGTATTTT
TRBV6-2/TRBV6-3	few	.	TRBJ1-5	15	CASSYSGLWVQPQHF	TGTGCCAGCAGTTACTCGGGACTCTGGGTTCAGCCCCAGCATTTT
TRBV7-2	.	.	TRBJ2-3	16	CASSRQLGAGTDTQYF	TGTGCCAGCAGCCGCCAACTAGGAGCCGGCACAGATACGCAGTATTTT
TRBV19	.	.	TRBJ1-3	16	CASSPKAGDSGNTIYF	TGTGCCAGTAGTCCGAAAGCAGGGGACTCTGGAAACACCATATATTTT
TRBV19	.	.	TRBJ1-6	14	CASNIPGVNSPLHF	TGTGCCAGTAACATCCCAGGGGTTAATTCACCCCTCCACTTT
TRBV9	.	.	TRBJ2-7	15	CASSVSLTSSSEQYF	TGTGCCAGCAGCGTTTCTCTGACATCGAGTTCCGAGCAGTACTTC